The table lists the clone carrying this T cell receptor (beta chain) with a few counts. What it recognizes is unknown. The sample belongs to a study of CD8 T cells in ankylosing spondylitis. TCRdb analysed the 5' RACE reads with MiXCR anew, one entry per CDR3 protein. The sample gives fewer than 650,000 distinct CDR3 sequences, approximately 12% of which show up once; approximately 7% is in the top ten. The length of the CDR3 is 15 residues. V shed 2 bases and J shed 5 bases, with 16 bases lying between them. Germline V gives CDR1 MNHNS, CDR2 SASEGT. Findings and limits, study-wide: A motif in TCR beta, a set of 8 or 9 highly homologous variants, appeared characteristic of ankylosing spondylitis blood.

This TCR was sampled from a male donor with ankylosing spondylitis. The rearrangement links TRBV6-1 to TRBJ2-7, with D tentatively TRBD2 (6 bases). The specimen sequenced was blood, either unsorted or a sorted T cell fraction (not recorded which). CDR3 sequence: CASSEWGFGGNEQYV. CDR3 DNA: TGTGCCAGCAGTGAATGGGGTTTCGGAGGGAACGAGCAGTACGTC.